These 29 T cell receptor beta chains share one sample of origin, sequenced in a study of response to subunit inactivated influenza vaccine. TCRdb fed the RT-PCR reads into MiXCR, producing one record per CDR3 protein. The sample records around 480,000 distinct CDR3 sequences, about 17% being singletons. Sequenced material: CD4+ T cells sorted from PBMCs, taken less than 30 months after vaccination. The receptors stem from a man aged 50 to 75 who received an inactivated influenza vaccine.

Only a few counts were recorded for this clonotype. CDR3 protein: CSAPPQGAHGYTF. The CDR3, as DNA: TGCAGTGCTCCCCCCCAGGGGGCGCATGGCTACACCTTC. The J gene is TRBJ1-2, the V gene TRBV20-1; TRBD1 agrees at 8 bases. V was pared by 5 bases and J by 6 bases, with 8 bases of the junction left unmatched. Germline assignment: CDR1 DFQATT and CDR2 SNEGSKA (reference sequence). CDR3 length equals 13 residues.

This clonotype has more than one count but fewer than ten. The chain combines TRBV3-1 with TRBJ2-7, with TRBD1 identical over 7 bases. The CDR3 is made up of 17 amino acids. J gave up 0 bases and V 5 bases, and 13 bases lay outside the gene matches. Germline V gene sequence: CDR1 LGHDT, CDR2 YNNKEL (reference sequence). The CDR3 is CASSIGTGTESSYEQYF. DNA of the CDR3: TGTGCCAGCAGCATCGGAACCGGGACAGAGAGCTCCTACGAGCAGTACTTC.

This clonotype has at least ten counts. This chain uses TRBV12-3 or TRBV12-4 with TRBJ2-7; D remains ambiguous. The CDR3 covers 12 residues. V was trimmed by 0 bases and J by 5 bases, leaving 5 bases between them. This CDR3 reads CASSLARDEQYF. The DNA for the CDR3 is TGTGCCAGCAGTTTAGCTCGGGACGAGCAGTACTTC.

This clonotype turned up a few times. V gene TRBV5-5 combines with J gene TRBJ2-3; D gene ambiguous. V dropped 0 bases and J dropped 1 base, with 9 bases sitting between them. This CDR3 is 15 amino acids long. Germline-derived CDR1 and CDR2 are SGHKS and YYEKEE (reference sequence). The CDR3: CASSLAWGGTDTQYF. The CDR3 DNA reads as TGTGCCAGCAGCTTGGCATGGGGTGGCACAGATACGCAGTATTTT.

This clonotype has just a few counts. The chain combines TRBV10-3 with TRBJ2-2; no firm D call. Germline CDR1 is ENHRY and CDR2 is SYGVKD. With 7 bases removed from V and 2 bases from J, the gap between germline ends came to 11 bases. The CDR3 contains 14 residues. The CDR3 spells CAITATVNTGELFF. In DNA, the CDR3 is TGTGCCATCACAGCCACGGTTAACACCGGGGAGCTGTTTTTT.

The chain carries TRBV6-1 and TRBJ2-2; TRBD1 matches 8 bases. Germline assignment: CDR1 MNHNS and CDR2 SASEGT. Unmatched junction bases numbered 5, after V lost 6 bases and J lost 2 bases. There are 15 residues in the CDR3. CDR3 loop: CASSPDRANTGELFF. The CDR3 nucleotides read TGTGCCAGCAGCCCGGACAGGGCCAACACCGGGGAGCTGTTTTTT.

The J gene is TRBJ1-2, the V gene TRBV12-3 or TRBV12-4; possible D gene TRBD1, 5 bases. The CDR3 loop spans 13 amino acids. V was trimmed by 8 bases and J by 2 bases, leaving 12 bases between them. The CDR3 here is CASGETENYGYTF. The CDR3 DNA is TGTGCCAGCGGGGAGACAGAGAACTATGGCTACACCTTC.

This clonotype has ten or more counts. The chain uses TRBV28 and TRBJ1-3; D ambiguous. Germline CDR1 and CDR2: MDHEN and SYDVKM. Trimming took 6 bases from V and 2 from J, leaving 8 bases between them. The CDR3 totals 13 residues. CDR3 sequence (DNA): TGTGCCAGCAGCCACCCCACTGGAAACACCATATATTTT. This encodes CASSHPTGNTIYF.

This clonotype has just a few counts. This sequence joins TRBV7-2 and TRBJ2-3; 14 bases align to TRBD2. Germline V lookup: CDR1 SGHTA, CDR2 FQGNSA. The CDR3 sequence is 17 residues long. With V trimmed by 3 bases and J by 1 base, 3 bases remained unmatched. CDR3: CASSLTSGGAGTDTQYF. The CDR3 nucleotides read TGTGCCAGCAGCTTGACTAGCGGGGGGGCTGGCACAGATACGCAGTATTTT.

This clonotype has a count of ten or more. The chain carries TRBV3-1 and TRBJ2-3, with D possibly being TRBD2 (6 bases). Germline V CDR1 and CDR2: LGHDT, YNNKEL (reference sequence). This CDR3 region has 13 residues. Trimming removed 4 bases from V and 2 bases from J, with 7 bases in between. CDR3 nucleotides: TGTGCCAGCAGCCTAGCGGACACAGATACGCAGTATTTT. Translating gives CASSLADTDTQYF.

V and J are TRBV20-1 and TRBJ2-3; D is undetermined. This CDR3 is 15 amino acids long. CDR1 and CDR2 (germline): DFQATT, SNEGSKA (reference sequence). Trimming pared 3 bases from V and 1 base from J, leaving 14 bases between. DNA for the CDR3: TGCAGTGCTAGTATTCGGGCCACCGGCACAGATACGCAGTATTTT. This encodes CSASIRATGTDTQYF.

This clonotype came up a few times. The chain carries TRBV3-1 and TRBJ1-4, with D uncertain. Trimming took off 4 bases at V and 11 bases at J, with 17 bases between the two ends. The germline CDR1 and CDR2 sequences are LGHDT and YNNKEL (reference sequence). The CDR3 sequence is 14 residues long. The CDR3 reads CASSPPEALGKLFF. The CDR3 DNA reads TGTGCCAGCAGCCCACCGGAGGCCCTCGGTAAACTGTTTTTT.

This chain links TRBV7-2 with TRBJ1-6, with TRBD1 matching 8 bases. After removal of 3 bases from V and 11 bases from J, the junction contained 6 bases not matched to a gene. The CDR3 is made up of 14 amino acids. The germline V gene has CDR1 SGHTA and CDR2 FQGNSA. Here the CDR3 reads CASSFRQGRTPLHF. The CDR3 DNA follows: TGTGCCAGCAGCTTCAGACAGGGGAGGACACCCCTCCACTTT. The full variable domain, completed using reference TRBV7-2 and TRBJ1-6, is GAGVSQSPSNKVTEKGKDVELRCDPISGHTALYWYRQSLGQGLEFLIYFQGNSAPDKSGLPSDRFSAERTGGSVSTLTIQRTQQEDSAVYLCASSFRQGRTPLHFGNGTRLTVT.

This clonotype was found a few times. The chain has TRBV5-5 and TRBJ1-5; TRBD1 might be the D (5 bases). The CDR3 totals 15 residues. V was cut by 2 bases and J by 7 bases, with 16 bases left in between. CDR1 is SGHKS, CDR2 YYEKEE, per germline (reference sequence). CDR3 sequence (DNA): TGTGCCAGCAGCTTAGGGGCGAGAACGGGACAGCCCCAGCATTTT. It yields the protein CASSLGARTGQPQHF. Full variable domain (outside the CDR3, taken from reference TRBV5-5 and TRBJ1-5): DAGVTQSPTHLIKTRGQQVTLRCSPISGHKSVSWYQQVLGQGPQFIFQYYEKEERGRGNFPDRFSARQFPNYSSELNVNALLLGDSALYLCASSLGARTGQPQHFGDGTRLSIL.

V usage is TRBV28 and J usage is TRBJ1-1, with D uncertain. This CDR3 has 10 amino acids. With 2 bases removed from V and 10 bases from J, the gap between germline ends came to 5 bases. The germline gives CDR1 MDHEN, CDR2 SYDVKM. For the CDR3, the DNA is TGTGCCAGCAGTTTAAATCGAGCTTTCTTT. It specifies CASSLNRAFF.

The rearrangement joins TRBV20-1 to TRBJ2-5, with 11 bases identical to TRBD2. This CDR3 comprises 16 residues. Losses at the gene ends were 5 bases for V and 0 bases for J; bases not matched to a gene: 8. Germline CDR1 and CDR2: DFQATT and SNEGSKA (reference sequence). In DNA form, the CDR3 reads TGCAGTGCTCCTAACCGACTAGCGGGGTACCAAGAGACCCAGTACTTC. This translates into CSAPNRLAGYQETQYF.

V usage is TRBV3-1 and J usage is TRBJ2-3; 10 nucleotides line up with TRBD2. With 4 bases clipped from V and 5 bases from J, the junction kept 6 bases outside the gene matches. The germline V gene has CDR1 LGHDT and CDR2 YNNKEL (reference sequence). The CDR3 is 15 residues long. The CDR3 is CASSPLAGAGDTQYF. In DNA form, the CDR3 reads TGTGCCAGCAGCCCCCTAGCGGGAGCCGGAGATACGCAGTATTTT.

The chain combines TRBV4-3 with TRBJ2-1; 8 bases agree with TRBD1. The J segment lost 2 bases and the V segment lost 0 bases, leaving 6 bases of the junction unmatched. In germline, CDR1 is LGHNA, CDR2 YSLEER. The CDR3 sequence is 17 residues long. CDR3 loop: CASSQDYGRGPYNEQFF. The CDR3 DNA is TGCGCCAGCAGCCAAGATTATGGCAGGGGGCCCTACAATGAGCAGTTCTTC.

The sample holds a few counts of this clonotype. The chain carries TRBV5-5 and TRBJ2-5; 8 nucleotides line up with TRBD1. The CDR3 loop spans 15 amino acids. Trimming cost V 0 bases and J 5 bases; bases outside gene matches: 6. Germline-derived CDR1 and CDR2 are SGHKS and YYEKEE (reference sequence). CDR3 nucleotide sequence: TGTGCCAGCAGCTTGGACAGGGGGGATAGGGAGACCCAGTACTTC. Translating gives CASSLDRGDRETQYF.

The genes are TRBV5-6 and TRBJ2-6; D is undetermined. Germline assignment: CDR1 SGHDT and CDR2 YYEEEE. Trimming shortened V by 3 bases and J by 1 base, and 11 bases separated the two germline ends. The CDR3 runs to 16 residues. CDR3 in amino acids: CASSYGWKSGANVLTF. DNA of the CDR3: TGTGCCAGCAGCTATGGATGGAAATCTGGGGCCAACGTCCTGACTTTC.

Written as DNA, the CDR3 is TGTGCCAGCAGCATCACTCCAGGGTCCGGGGAGCTGTTTTTT. This encodes CASSITPGSGELFF. This chain connects TRBV7-3 to TRBJ2-2, with D possibly matching TRBD1 (5 bases). Trimming shortened V by 5 bases and J by 6 bases, and 13 bases separated the two germline ends. Germline lookup yields CDR1 SGHTA and CDR2 FQGTGA. The CDR3 spans 14 residues.

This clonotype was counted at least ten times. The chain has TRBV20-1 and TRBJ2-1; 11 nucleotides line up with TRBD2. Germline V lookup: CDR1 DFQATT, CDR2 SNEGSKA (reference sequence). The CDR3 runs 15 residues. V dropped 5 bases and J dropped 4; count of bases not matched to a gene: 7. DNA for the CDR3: TGCAGTGCTGGTCCGGGACTAGCGGCTTACAATGAGCAGTTCTTC. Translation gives CSAGPGLAAYNEQFF.

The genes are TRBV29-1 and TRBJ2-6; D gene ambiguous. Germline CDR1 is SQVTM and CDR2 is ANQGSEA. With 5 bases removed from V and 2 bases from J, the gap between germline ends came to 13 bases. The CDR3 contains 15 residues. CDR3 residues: CSVSGTGAGANVLTF. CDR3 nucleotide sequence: TGCAGCGTTTCGGGCACTGGGGCTGGGGCCAACGTCCTGACTTTC.

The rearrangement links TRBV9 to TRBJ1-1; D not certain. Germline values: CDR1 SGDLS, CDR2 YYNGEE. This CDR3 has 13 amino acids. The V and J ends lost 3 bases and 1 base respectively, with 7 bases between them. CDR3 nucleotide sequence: TGTGCCAGCAGCGCTCGGCCGAACACTGAAGCTTTCTTT. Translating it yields CASSARPNTEAFF.

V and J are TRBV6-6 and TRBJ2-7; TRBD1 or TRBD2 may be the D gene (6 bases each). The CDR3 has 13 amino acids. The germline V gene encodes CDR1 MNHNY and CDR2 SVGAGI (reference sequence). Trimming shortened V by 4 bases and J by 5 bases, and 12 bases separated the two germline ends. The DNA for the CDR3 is TGTGCCAGCAGTTTCTCGGAGGGGGACGAGCAGTACTTC. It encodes CASSFSEGDEQYF.

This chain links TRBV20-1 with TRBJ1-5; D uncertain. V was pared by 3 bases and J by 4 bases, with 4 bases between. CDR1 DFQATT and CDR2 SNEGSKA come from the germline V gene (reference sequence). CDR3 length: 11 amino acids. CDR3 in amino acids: CSASGNQPQHF. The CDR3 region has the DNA TGCAGTGCTAGTGGGAATCAGCCCCAGCATTTT.

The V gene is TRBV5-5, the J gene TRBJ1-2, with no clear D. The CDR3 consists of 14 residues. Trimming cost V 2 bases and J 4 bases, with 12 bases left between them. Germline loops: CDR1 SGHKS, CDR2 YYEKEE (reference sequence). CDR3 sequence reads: CASSFEGRFYGYTF. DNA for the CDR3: TGTGCCAGCAGCTTTGAAGGGAGGTTCTATGGCTACACCTTC.

The CDR3 sequence: CSPRRGESYNEQFF. The DNA of the CDR3 is TGCAGTCCACGCCGGGGGGAATCCTACAATGAGCAGTTCTTC. This sequence joins TRBV20-1 and TRBJ2-1; TRBD2 aligns across 7 bases. This CDR3 region has 14 residues. Germline V CDR1 and CDR2: DFQATT, SNEGSKA (reference sequence). V dropped 8 bases and J dropped 1; count of bases not matched to a gene: 8.

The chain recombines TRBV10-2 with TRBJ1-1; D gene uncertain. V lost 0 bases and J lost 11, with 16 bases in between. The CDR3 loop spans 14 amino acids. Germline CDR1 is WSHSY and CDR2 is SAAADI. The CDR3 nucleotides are TGCGCCAGCAGTGAGTCCAGTTTACCAGACGACGCTTTCTTT. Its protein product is CASSESSLPDDAFF.